This T cell receptor beta chain was documented in a study of blood T cell repertoires in COVID-19. Study at large: PBMCs, B-cell-depleted T cells, or T cells provided the cDNA or gDNA that made up the material.

Those who participated ranged in age from 18 to 89 years and resided in 20 to 30 US areas. Assignment of participants to cohorts was predicated upon participant-reported clinical history. Two negative PCRs, clearance, or symptom resolution had been documented for recovered Cohort 3 donors. This clone was observed many times. Sequenced by immunoSEQ multiplex PCR; TCRdb stores in-frame clones only, minus some. The sample has about 250,000 clones, over 75% seen once. The sample taken for sequencing was PBMCs or T cells enriched from blood (not recorded which). This sequence was found in a young woman who had recovered from COVID-19.

CDR3 in DNA: TGTGCCAGCAGCACTCTGGGTCGGGACGAGCAGTACTTC. Its translation: CASSTLGRDEQYF. The chain couples TRBV5-4 to TRBJ2-7; D is unresolved. Looked up from germline, CDR1 is SGHNT and CDR2 is YYREEE (reference sequence). V dropped 4 bases and J dropped 5 bases, with 13 bases sitting between them. The length of the CDR3 is 13 residues.